A single sample gave rise to the 24 T cell receptor beta chains below, sequenced in a study of blood T cell repertoires in COVID-19. The method was immunoSEQ multiplex PCR; TCRdb's version includes in-frame clones alone and lacks a portion of them. The data show 250,000 to 350,000 clones, roughly 80% seen once. The material sequenced was peripheral blood. These receptor sequences come from a human donor with COVID-19, enrolled during active disease. The donor label of this sample is uncertain.

This sequence joins TRBV4-1 and TRBJ2-1; the match to TRBD1 covers 8 bases. Germline loops: CDR1 MGHRA, CDR2 YSYEKL. The CDR3 totals 18 residues. V was pared by 0 bases and J by 1 base, with 8 bases of the junction left unmatched. CDR3 sequence reads: CASSQDDRGEGSYNEQFF. The CDR3 nucleotides are TGCGCCAGCAGCCAAGACGACAGGGGCGAGGGGTCCTACAATGAGCAGTTCTTC.

This chain connects TRBV5-4 to TRBJ2-7; 11 nucleotides agree with TRBD2. The length of the CDR3 is 16 residues. With 4 bases clipped from V and 6 bases from J, the junction kept 12 bases outside the gene matches. Germline V lookup: CDR1 SGHNT, CDR2 YYREEE (reference sequence). CDR3 in DNA: TGTGCCAGCAGCGCCCCTACTAGCGGGAGAGGGCTCGAGCAGTACTTC. It codes for CASSAPTSGRGLEQYF.

V and J are TRBV30 and TRBJ1-2, with TRBD1 matching over 8 bases. Losses at the gene ends were 4 bases for V and 3 bases for J; bases not matched to a gene: 13. Germline V CDR1 and CDR2: GTSNPN, SVGIG (reference sequence). There are 16 residues in the CDR3. The CDR3 protein is CAWKGGRLRGHYGYTF. CDR3 in DNA: TGTGCCTGGAAGGGAGGCAGGCTCAGGGGGCACTATGGCTACACCTTC.

This clone was detected once. V and J are TRBV4-1 and TRBJ2-7, with D possibly matching TRBD1 (7 bases). Looked up from germline, CDR1 is MGHRA and CDR2 is YSYEKL. CDR3 length: 14 residues. V lost 2 bases and J 3 bases, leaving 11 bases between the germline ends. The CDR3 sequence: CASSQTGDFYEQYF. CDR3 coding DNA: TGCGCCAGCAGCCAAACAGGGGACTTCTACGAGCAGTACTTC.

This sequence joins TRBV5-1 and TRBJ2-5; D is undetermined. Between the trimmed V and J ends, which lost 0 bases and 5 bases, there was a span of 11 bases. CDR1 is SGHRS, CDR2 YFSETQ, per germline. The CDR3 consists of 14 residues. This CDR3 is CASSLGRKGETQYF. CDR3 in DNA: TGCGCCAGCAGCTTGGGGAGAAAAGGCGAGACCCAGTACTTC.

V and J are TRBV29-1 and TRBJ2-7; D is perhaps TRBD1 (6 bases). Trimming pared 4 bases from V and 7 bases from J, leaving 20 bases between. The CDR3 loop spans 14 amino acids. CDR1 SQVTM and CDR2 ANQGSEA come from the germline V gene. The CDR3 nucleotides read TGCAGCGTTGTGGCCGGACAGCCCCGAGGGGAGCAGTACTTC. Its protein product is CSVVAGQPRGEQYF.

J is TRBJ1-2 and V is TRBV12-3 or TRBV12-4; TRBD1 aligns across 9 bases. The CDR3 is 13 residues long. V dropped 3 bases and J dropped 8; count of bases not matched to a gene: 4. The CDR3 is CASSLLTGGGYTF. For the CDR3, the DNA is TGTGCCAGCAGTTTGTTGACAGGGGGAGGCTACACCTTC.

The rearrangement joins TRBV10-3 to TRBJ2-7, with TRBD2 matching over 7 bases. The CDR3 spans 14 residues. Trimming cost V 6 bases and J 5 bases; bases outside gene matches: 10. CDR1 is ENHRY, CDR2 SYGVKD, per germline. The CDR3 DNA sequence: TGTGCCATCAGAAGGGAGGGCTTTGGGGACGAGCAGTACTTC. Its translation: CAIRREGFGDEQYF.

This chain connects TRBV10-3 to TRBJ2-1; 9 bases line up with TRBD2. The CDR3 loop spans 16 amino acids. CDR1 is ENHRY and CDR2 is SYGVKD in the germline V gene. The V gene end was trimmed by 0 bases and the J gene end by 8 bases; junction bases not matched to a gene: 8. The CDR3, as DNA: TGTGCCATCAGTGAGTCGAGGCGGGAGGGCCGGTATGAGCAGTTCTTC. This gives the protein CAISESRREGRYEQFF.

V gene TRBV7-9 combines with J gene TRBJ2-7, with 7 bases matching TRBD2. V gave up 4 bases and J gave up 1 base; unmatched junction bases: 7. Germline values: CDR1 SEHNR, CDR2 FQNEAQ (reference sequence). The CDR3 is 15 residues long. The CDR3 coding sequence is TGTGCCAGCAGCTCCCCTAGCGGTCCTTCCTACGAGCAGTACTTC. Its translation is CASSSPSGPSYEQYF.

The gene calls are TRBV28 and TRBJ1-6, with 11 bases that match TRBD1. V lost 4 bases and J lost 9; bases outside the gene matches: 5. This CDR3 region has 15 residues. Germline V gives CDR1 MDHEN, CDR2 SYDVKM. The CDR3 reads CASSSPGQGASPLHF. CDR3 coding DNA: TGTGCCAGCAGTTCTCCCGGACAGGGGGCTTCACCCCTCCACTTT.

The rearrangement joins TRBV28 to TRBJ1-3; 7 nucleotides agree with TRBD1. Germline-derived CDR1 and CDR2 are MDHEN and SYDVKM. The CDR3 sequence is 16 residues long. Germline trimming cut 8 bases from V and 3 bases from J; bases unmatched to any gene: 13. CDR3 residues: CASSALLYRGGNTIYF. CDR3 coding DNA: TGTGCCAGCTCCGCCCTACTTTACAGGGGTGGAAACACCATATATTTT.

This clone was seen a few times. This rearrangement joins TRBV28 to TRBJ2-3; unclear D gene. Germline V gives CDR1 MDHEN, CDR2 SYDVKM. V lost 10 bases and J lost 2, with 7 bases in between. The CDR3 is 11 residues long. The CDR3 reads CATTVTDTQYF. DNA of the CDR3: TGTGCCACGACTGTCACAGATACGCAGTATTTT.

This chain links TRBV11-3 with TRBJ2-3; D ambiguous. The V gene lost 3 bases and the J gene lost 1 base, with 2 bases spanning the gap. Germline values: CDR1 SGHNT, CDR2 YENEEA. The CDR3 runs to 12 residues. The CDR3 here is CASSFCTDTQYF. The CDR3 DNA is TGTGCCAGCAGCTTCTGCACAGATACGCAGTATTTT.

In its sample, this clone was seen a few times. The chain joins TRBV28 to TRBJ1-1; no reliable D call. The germline V gene encodes CDR1 MDHEN and CDR2 SYDVKM. The CDR3 totals 15 residues. The ends were cut back, 1 base at V and 9 bases at J, with 18 bases in the middle. In DNA form, the CDR3 reads TGTGCCAGCAGTTTATACGATGGCGGTCGAGTGAAAGCTTTCTTT. This codes for CASSLYDGGRVKAFF.

In this sample, this clone turned up a few times. This chain joins TRBV7-2 and TRBJ1-2; D may be TRBD1 (6 bases). This CDR3 spans 14 amino acids. The germline gives CDR1 SGHTA, CDR2 FQGNSA. V shed 6 bases and J shed 3 bases, with 14 bases lying between them. CDR3 nucleotides: TGTGCCAGCAGTCGTTCCCAGGGGCACTATGGCTACACCTTC. It yields the protein CASSRSQGHYGYTF.

The chain employs TRBV28 and TRBJ2-1; D possibly corresponds to TRBD2 (7 bases). The V end was cut by 7 bases, the J end by 7 bases, with 20 bases between. The CDR3 loop spans 15 amino acids. Germline loops: CDR1 MDHEN, CDR2 SYDVKM. CDR3 sequence (DNA): TGTGCCAGCAATCCGGGGGGCCCTCAGGGAAATGAGCAGTTCTTC. It is translated as CASNPGGPQGNEQFF.

This clone was counted only a few times. This chain connects TRBV27 to TRBJ2-3, with 14 bases identical to TRBD2. Unmatched junction bases numbered 6, after V lost 5 bases and J lost 8 bases. This CDR3 region has 15 residues. Germline V gene data show CDR1 as MNHEY and CDR2 as SMNVEV (reference sequence). Here the CDR3 DNA reads TGTGCCAGCAGTCCCGGACTAGCGGGGGGTGTTACGCAGTATTTT. It yields the protein CASSPGLAGGVTQYF.

The chain carries TRBV4-3 and TRBJ1-3, with 9 bases lining up with TRBD1. The V and J ends lost 0 bases and 6 bases, in that order; junction bases with no gene match: 6. CDR1 and CDR2 (germline): LGHNA, YSLEER. The CDR3 consists of 16 residues. The CDR3 reads CASSQDWTGVENTIYF. DNA of the CDR3: TGCGCCAGCAGCCAAGACTGGACAGGGGTGGAAAACACCATATATTTT.

The chain recombines TRBV14 with TRBJ1-5; D possibly corresponds to TRBD1 (5 bases). The CDR3 covers 13 residues. The germline V gene encodes CDR1 SGHDN and CDR2 FVKESK. V dropped 0 bases and J dropped 9 bases, with 9 bases sitting between them. CDR3 nucleotide sequence: TGTGCCAGCAGCCAAGAGGGAACAGGGCCCCAGCATTTT. Its translation: CASSQEGTGPQHF. Based on the CDR3 plus reference TRBV14 and TRBJ1-5, the full variable domain is EAGVTQFPSHSVIEKGQTVTLRCDPISGHDNLYWYRRVMGKEIKFLLHFVKESKQDESGMPNNRFLAERTGGTYSTLKVQPAELEDSGVYFCASSQEGTGPQHFGDGTRLSIL.

The rearrangement uses TRBV29-1 and TRBJ2-1, with D perhaps TRBD2 (5 bases). CDR3 length equals 14 residues. CDR1 is SQVTM, CDR2 ANQGSEA, per germline. V was pared by 0 bases and J by 7 bases, with 13 bases between. The chain's CDR3 is CSVEDRRRSNEQFF. DNA of the CDR3: TGCAGCGTTGAAGATCGAAGGAGGTCTAATGAGCAGTTCTTC.

To note about this clone: A clone one base away is much larger, so this may be a read error. Other DNA sequences in the sample encode the same CDR3. The CDR3 DNA follows: TGTGCCAGCAGTTTCCGGGAGACCCAGTACTTC. It codes for CASSFRETQYF. The chain carries TRBV12-3 or TRBV12-4 and TRBJ2-5; D is unclear. This CDR3 contains 11 residues. V lost 3 bases and J 5 bases, leaving 4 bases between the germline ends.

The chain recombines TRBV19 with TRBJ2-2; 9 bases map to TRBD1. This CDR3 has 17 residues. Germline V CDR1 and CDR2: LNHDA, SQIVND (reference sequence). The V segment lost 3 bases and the J segment 4 bases; nucleotides outside the gene matches: 9. Here the CDR3 DNA reads TGTGCCAGTAGTATGACTGGGAACAGGGGGCGCACCGGGGAGCTGTTTTTT. Its translation is CASSMTGNRGRTGELFF.

The V gene is TRBV3-1 (or the pseudogene TRBV3-2), the J gene TRBJ2-7; D is possibly TRBD2 (7 bases). The CDR3 totals 14 residues. Per the germline V gene, CDR1 is LGHDT and CDR2 is YNNKEL (reference sequence). V gave up 3 bases and J gave up 7 bases, with 16 bases separating them. The CDR3 DNA is TGTGCCAGCAGCCACGGCGGGGGCCCTATAGAGCAGTACTTC. Translating it yields CASSHGGGPIEQYF.